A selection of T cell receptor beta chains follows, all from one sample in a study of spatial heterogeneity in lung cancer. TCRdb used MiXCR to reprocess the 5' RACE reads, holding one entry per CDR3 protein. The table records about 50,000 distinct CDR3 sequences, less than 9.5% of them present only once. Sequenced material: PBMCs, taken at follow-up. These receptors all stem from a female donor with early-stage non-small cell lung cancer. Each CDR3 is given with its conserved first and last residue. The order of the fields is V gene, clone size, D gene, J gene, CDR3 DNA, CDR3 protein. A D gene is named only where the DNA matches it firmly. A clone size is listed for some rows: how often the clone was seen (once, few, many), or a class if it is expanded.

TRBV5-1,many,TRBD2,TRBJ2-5,TGCGCCAGCAGCGCCCAGGGAAGCGGGGGTGAGACCCAGTACTTC,CASSAQGSGGETQYF
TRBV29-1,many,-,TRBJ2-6,TGCAGCGTAGGTTGGCAGGGGGGATCTGGGGCCAACGTCCTGACTTTC,CSVGWQGGSGANVLTF
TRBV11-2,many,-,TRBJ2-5,TGTGCCAGCAGCTTAGACAGGGAGCAGGATCTTGACCAAGAGACCCAGTACTTC,CASSLDREQDLDQETQYF
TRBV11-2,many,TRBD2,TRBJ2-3,TGTGCCAGCAGCTTGGGACTAGCAACAGATACGCAGTATTTT,CASSLGLATDTQYF
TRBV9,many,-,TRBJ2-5,TGTGCCAGCAGCGTAGATAACGGGGTGGGAGGAGAGACCCAGTACTTC,CASSVDNGVGGETQYF
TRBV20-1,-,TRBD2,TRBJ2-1,TGCAGTGCCAGGACTAGCCCCTACAATGAGCAGTTCTTC,CSARTSPYNEQFF
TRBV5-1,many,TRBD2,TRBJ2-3,TGCGCCAGCAGCCCACCTCTGGCGGGGGAGGCGCAGTATTTT,CASSPPLAGEAQYF
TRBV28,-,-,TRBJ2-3,TGTGCCAGCAGTTTACGGACCCCTAATACGCAGTATTTT,CASSLRTPNTQYF
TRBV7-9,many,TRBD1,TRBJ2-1,TGTGCCAGCAGCGGACAGGGGAGGGGCTCCTACAATGAGCAGTTCTTC,CASSGQGRGSYNEQFF
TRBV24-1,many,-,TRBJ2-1,TGTGCCACCAGTGACATTCCCCTGACGGGTGAGCAGTTCTTC,CATSDIPLTGEQFF
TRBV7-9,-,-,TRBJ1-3,TGTGCCAGCAAAGGACCGCTAAACACCATATATTTT,CASKGPLNTIYF
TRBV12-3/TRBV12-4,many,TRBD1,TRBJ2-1,TGTGCCAGCAGCCGCGCAGGGGGCCCCTACAATGAGCAGTTCTTC,CASSRAGGPYNEQFF
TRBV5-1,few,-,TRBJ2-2,TGCGCCAGCAGCTTCGAATCCCCGAACACCGGGGAGCTGTTTTTT,CASSFESPNTGELFF
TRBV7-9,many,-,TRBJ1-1,TGTGCCAGCAGCTTAGAGCCCCCTGGCACTGAAGCTTTCTTT,CASSLEPPGTEAFF